This TCR beta chain was found in a study of metastatic and nonmetastatic thyroid tumors. Study-level background: Repertoires were compared across blood and tumor or nodule tissue from malignant and benign thyroid patients.

This clone was detected many times. The antigen is unknown. The sample has other DNA sequences that encode this CDR3 too. Findings and limits, study-wide: Malignant tumors reportedly showed significantly higher TCR beta diversity than benign nodules in both blood and tumor.

Every patient underwent thyroid surgery untreated. Original handling: The study took CDR3 differences across clinicopathological groups and made a distant-metastasis classifier for papillary thyroid cancer from them. With MiXCR, TCRdb called clones anew from the PCR reads. The V and J calls shown here were made by TCRdb, not taken from the authors' results. The table has roughly 65,000 clones, 13% to 15% seen once. Trimming left V 5 bases short and J 5 bases short, with 10 bases between. From germline, CDR1 is MNHNS and CDR2 SASEGT. This CDR3 spans 13 amino acids. The sequenced material came from blood. This sequence joins TRBV6-1 and TRBJ2-4; D is perhaps TRBD1 (5 bases). The TCR sequence derives from a male donor with papillary thyroid cancer or a benign thyroid nodule (not recorded which). Some clones in this sample may be carry-over from other donors' samples. CDR3 loop: CASSRQWENIQYF. The CDR3 nucleotides read TGTGCCAGCAGTCGACAGTGGGAAAACATTCAGTACTTC.